The clone carrying this TCR beta chain occurred once. Its antigen is currently unknown. Amplification yielded TCR beta CDR3 regions, with RNA transcripts as the source. During a first-round RT-PCR of the TCR CDR3, the HTBI primer set was used. A single record per CDR3 protein comes from TCRdb applying MiXCR to the multiplex PCR reads. The sample shows more than 350,000 distinct CDR3 sequences, 13% to 15% of them seen only once. This entry is derived from a study of T cells in Graves' hyperthyroidism and ophthalmopathy. Notes on the study in general: Ophthalmopathy was told apart from stable hyperthyroidism by a 13 V-J model. Ophthalmopathy, as predicted by the model, came a median roughly 6.8 months after the prediction.

Germline lookup yields CDR1 DFQATT and CDR2 SNEGSKA (reference sequence). Trimming took 6 bases from V and 6 from J; bases not matched to a gene: 10. This CDR3 has 14 amino acids. What was sequenced was blood. The V call is TRBV20-1, the J call TRBJ2-7, with 11 bases that match TRBD2. The source is a woman in her fifties or sixties with Graves' ophthalmopathy. The CDR3 region is CSATSGSRALEQYF. CDR3 DNA sequence: TGCAGTGCAACTAGCGGGAGTAGGGCCCTCGAGCAGTACTTC.